The next 9 T cell receptor beta chains were all read from a single sample in a study of blood T cells in healthy people across ages. With a J-beta primer mix and a sample-barcoded 5' primer, a second PCR ran about 7 to 11 cycles. Each CDR3 protein gets one entry after TCRdb re-called the 5' RACE reads with MiXCR. This repertoire shows fewer than 800,000 distinct CDR3 sequences, 32% found once; its top ten account for roughly 15%. Sequencing was performed on blood. These receptors all come from a woman older than 75 in good health.

This clonotype has a count of ten or more. The CDR3 loop is CASSDTNTEAFF. As DNA, the CDR3 is TGTGCCAGCAGTGACACGAACACTGAAGCTTTCTTT. The gene calls are TRBV12-3 or TRBV12-4 and TRBJ1-1; D remains ambiguous. Trimming cost V 5 bases and J 1 base, with 5 bases left between them. The CDR3 spans 12 residues.

This clonotype occurred many times. V and J are TRBV20-1 and TRBJ2-7; either TRBD1 or TRBD2 may supply D (5 bases each). The CDR3 runs 14 residues. The germline V gene has CDR1 DFQATT and CDR2 SNEGSKA (reference sequence). V lost 0 bases, J lost 5 bases, and 14 bases lay in between. The chain's CDR3 is CSARDPPGANEQYF. In nucleotides, the CDR3 is TGCAGTGCTAGAGATCCGCCCGGGGCGAACGAGCAGTACTTC.

This clonotype has a handful of counts. A clone one base away is much larger, so this may be a read error. The rearrangement uses TRBV9 and TRBJ2-1, with D perhaps TRBD2 (5 bases). The J call is in doubt because the DNA end fits TRBJ2-7 better. The CDR3 runs 16 residues. CDR1 is SGDLS and CDR2 is YYNGEE in the germline V gene. The CDR3 is CASSVGDYSRYNEQYF. The CDR3 coding sequence is TGTGCCAGCAGCGTAGGAGACTATTCGCGCTACAATGAGCAGTACTTC.

There are a few counts of this clonotype. This chain uses TRBV3-1 with TRBJ2-1, with no clear D. Per germline, CDR1 LGHDT and CDR2 YNNKEL (reference sequence). The CDR3 loop spans 16 amino acids. V was shortened by 3 bases and J by 2 bases, with 14 bases between the two germline ends. Here the CDR3 reads CASSHVLATAYNEQFF. CDR3 DNA: TGTGCCAGCAGCCATGTGTTGGCGACCGCCTACAATGAGCAGTTCTTC.

This clonotype was recorded at least ten times. The chain combines TRBV10-3 with TRBJ2-1, with 10 bases lining up with TRBD1. This CDR3 comprises 14 residues. V was pared by 7 bases and J by 10 bases, with 10 bases of the junction left unmatched. Germline V gene data show CDR1 as ENHRY and CDR2 as SYGVKD. DNA for the CDR3: TGTGCCATCAAACCGGGACAGGGGAACAGGGAGCAGTTCTTC. It codes for CAIKPGQGNREQFF.

This clonotype occurred a few times. This chain links TRBV18 with TRBJ1-2, with TRBD1 as a possible D gene (6 bases). The CDR3 contains 15 residues. V was shortened by 5 bases and J by 1 base, with 14 bases between the two germline ends. The V gene's germline CDR1 is KGHSH and CDR2 LQKENI. The CDR3 loop reads CASSTAGTNNYGYTF. CDR3 sequence (DNA): TGTGCCAGCTCAACCGCCGGGACAAATAACTATGGCTACACCTTC.

This clonotype was counted many times. The rearrangement uses TRBV10-2 and TRBJ1-1, with a weak D call TRBD1 (5 bases). Germline CDR1 is WSHSY and CDR2 is SAAADI. Trimming removed 6 bases at V and 4 bases at J, with 12 bases between. The CDR3 runs 13 residues. This CDR3 is CASRAGYGTEAFF. The CDR3 DNA follows: TGCGCCAGCAGGGCAGGGTACGGCACTGAAGCTTTCTTT.

This clonotype was counted at least ten times. The V and J genes are TRBV21-1 and TRBJ2-7; the DNA was not used to check the table's D call, TRBD1. TRBV21-1 is shown as a pseudogene. This CDR3 region has 19 residues. The CDR3 reads CASSISLRSKDRASYEQYF. The CDR3 DNA follows: TGTGCCAGCAGCATTTCCTTGAGGTCAAAGGACAGGGCCTCCTACGAGCAGTACTTC.

The J gene is TRBJ1-2, the V gene TRBV5-1, with a weak D call TRBD1 (5 bases). Trimming took 7 bases from V and 0 from J, leaving 13 bases between them. The CDR3 has 14 residues. Germline CDR1 is SGHRS and CDR2 is YFSETQ. The CDR3 coding sequence is TGCGCCAGCGGCCCGGGGACGGCTAACTATGGCTACACCTTC. This gives the protein CASGPGTANYGYTF.